The T cell receptor beta chain under discussion was sequenced for a study of response to subunit inactivated influenza vaccine. Study-wide results and limits: The study's authors posited that every seasonal influenza vaccination enlists few new T cells.

TCRdb called the RT-PCR reads again in MiXCR, with one record for every CDR3 protein. The sample shows 450,000 to 700,000 distinct CDR3 sequences, around 13% of them seen only once. Per the germline V gene, CDR1 is SGHVS and CDR2 is FQNEAQ. CDR3 length: 17 residues. V shed 11 bases, J shed 0 bases, and the junction held 13 bases outside the gene matches. On this clonotype: What it recognizes is unknown.

The input for sequencing was PBMCs from blood, taken 12 days after vaccination. The TCR sequence derives from a man aged 45-60 years who received an inactivated influenza vaccine. The chain is built from TRBV7-8 and TRBJ2-6; 7 bases fit TRBD2. The CDR3 loop is CALNERDAHSGANVLTF. In DNA form, the CDR3 reads TGTGCCCTCAACGAGCGGGATGCGCACTCTGGGGCCAACGTCCTGACTTTC.